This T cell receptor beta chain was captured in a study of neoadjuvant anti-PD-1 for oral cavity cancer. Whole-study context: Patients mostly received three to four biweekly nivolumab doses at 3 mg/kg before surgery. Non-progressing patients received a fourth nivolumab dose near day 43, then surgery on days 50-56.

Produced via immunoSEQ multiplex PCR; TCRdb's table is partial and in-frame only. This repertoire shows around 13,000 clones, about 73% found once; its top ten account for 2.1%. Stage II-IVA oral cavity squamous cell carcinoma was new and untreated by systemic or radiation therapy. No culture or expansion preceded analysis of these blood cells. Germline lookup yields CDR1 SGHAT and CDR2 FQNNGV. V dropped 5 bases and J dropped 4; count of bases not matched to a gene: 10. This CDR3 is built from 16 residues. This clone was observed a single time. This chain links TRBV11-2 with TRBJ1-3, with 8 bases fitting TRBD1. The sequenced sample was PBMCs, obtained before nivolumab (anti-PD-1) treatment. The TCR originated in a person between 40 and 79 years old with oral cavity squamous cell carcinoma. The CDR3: CASSASGTGAGNTIYF. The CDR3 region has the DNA TGTGCCAGCAGCGCCTCCGGGACAGGTGCCGGAAACACCATATATTTT. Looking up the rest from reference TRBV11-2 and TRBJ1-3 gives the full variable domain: EAGVAQSPRYKIIEKRQSVAFWCNPISGHATLYWYQQILGQGPKLLIQFQNNGVVDDSQLPKDRFSAERLKGVDSTLKIQPAKLEDSAVYLCASSASGTGAGNTIYFGEGSWLTVV.